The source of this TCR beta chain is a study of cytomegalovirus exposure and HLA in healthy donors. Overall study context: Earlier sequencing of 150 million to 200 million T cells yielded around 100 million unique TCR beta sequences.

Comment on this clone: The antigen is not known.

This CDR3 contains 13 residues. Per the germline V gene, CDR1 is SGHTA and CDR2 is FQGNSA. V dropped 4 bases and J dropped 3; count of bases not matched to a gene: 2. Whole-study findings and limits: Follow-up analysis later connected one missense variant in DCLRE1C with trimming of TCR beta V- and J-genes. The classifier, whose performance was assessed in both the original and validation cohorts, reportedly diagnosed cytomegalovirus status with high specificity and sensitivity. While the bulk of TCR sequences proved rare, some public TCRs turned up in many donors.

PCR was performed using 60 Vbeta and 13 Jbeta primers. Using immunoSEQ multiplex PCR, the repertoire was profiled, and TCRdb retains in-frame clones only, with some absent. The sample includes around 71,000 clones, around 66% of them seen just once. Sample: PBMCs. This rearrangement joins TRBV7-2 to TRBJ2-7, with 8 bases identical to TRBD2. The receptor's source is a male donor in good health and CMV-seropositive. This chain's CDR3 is CASSSSGGYEQYF. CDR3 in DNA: TGTGCCAGCAGCTCGAGCGGGGGCTACGAGCAGTACTTC.